This entry features one TCR beta chain sequence. Its antigen is not identified. The sample comes from a study of radiotherapy plus CTLA-4 blockade in lung cancer. General study results and limits: Clones of tumor-derived TCRs expanded in blood after radiotherapy plus ipilimumab.

Trimming took 7 bases from V and 0 from J, leaving 9 bases between them. The CDR3 covers 12 residues. CDR1 SQVTM and CDR2 ANQGSEA come from the germline V gene. Generated by immunoSEQ multiplex PCR, the TCRdb table keeps only in-frame clones and is missing some. The table records 95,000 to 150,000 clones, about 90% of them present only once. The gene calls are TRBV29-1 and TRBJ1-2, with D possibly matching TRBD1 (6 bases). The source material was peripheral blood, sampled from a patient treated with radiotherapy plus ipilimumab. This receptor was taken from a human donor with non-small cell lung cancer that progressed on radiotherapy plus ipilimumab. The CDR3 is CSAQGTNYGYTF. CDR3 in DNA: TGCAGCGCACAGGGCACTAACTATGGCTACACCTTC.